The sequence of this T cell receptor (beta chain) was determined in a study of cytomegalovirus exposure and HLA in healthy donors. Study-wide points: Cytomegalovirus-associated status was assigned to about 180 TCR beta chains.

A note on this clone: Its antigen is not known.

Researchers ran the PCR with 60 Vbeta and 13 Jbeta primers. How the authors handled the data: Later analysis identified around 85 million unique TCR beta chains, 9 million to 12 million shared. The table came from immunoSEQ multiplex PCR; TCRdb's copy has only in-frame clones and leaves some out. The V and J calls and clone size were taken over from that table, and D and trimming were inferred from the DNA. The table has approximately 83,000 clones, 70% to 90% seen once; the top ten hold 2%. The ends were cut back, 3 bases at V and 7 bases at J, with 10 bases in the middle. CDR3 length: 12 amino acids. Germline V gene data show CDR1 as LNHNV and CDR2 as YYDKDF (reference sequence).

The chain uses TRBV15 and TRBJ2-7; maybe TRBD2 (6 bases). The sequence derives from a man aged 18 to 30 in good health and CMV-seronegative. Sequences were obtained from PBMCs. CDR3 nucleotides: TGTGCCACCAGCAGGAGGGCGGGGGAGCAGTACTTC. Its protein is CATSRRAGEQYF.